These 25 T cell receptor beta chains were all obtained from the same sample, sequenced in a study of T cell responses to AZD1222 COVID-19 vaccine. Assay used: immunoSEQ multiplex PCR; TCRdb lists only in-frame clones, some missing. The data hold roughly 120,000 clones, with approximately 83% observed a single time. Sample: peripheral blood, taken on day 0 of MenACWY control vaccination. The receptors derive from an adult in good health.

The CDR3: CASSGGTGSGAFF. The CDR3 bases are TGTGCCAGCAGTGGTGGGACAGGCAGCGGAGCTTTCTTT. The V and J genes are TRBV6-2 or TRBV6-3 and TRBJ1-1, with 8 bases identical to TRBD1. This CDR3 comprises 13 residues. V was clipped by 5 bases and J by 10 bases; unmatched bases: 9. The germline CDR1 and CDR2 sequences are MNHEY and SVGEGT.

This clone was observed a single time. This chain joins TRBV7-6 and TRBJ1-1; 9 bases line up with TRBD1. J was trimmed by 4 bases and V by 5 bases; bases with no gene match: 8. There are 15 residues in the CDR3. Germline CDR1 reads SGHVS; CDR2 reads FNYEAQ. The CDR3 DNA reads TGTGCCAGCAGCCCCTCGACAGGGGGTGGCACTGAAGCTTTCTTT. It codes for CASSPSTGGGTEAFF.

The chain is built from TRBV18 and TRBJ1-2; D perhaps matches TRBD1 (5 bases). V lost 2 bases and J lost 4, with 11 bases in between. Germline loops: CDR1 KGHSH, CDR2 LQKENI. The CDR3 runs to 14 residues. The chain's CDR3 is CASSPGGDPYGYTF. For the CDR3, the DNA is TGTGCCAGCTCACCAGGGGGGGACCCCTATGGCTACACCTTC.

The rearrangement uses TRBV7-3 and TRBJ2-5; 11 bases agree with TRBD2. V was clipped by 5 bases and J by 5 bases; unmatched bases: 7. This CDR3 is built from 15 residues. Germline V gene sequence: CDR1 SGHTA, CDR2 FQGTGA. DNA of the CDR3: TGTGCCAGCAGCGTTAGCGGGGGGGCCTCGGAGACCCAGTACTTC. Translated, it gives CASSVSGGASETQYF.

This rearrangement joins TRBV29-1 to TRBJ1-2, with 7 bases identical to TRBD1. J was trimmed by 8 bases and V by 5 bases; bases with no gene match: 11. The CDR3 is 13 amino acids. Looked up from germline, CDR1 is SQVTM and CDR2 is ANQGSEA. Written as DNA, the CDR3 is TGCAGCGTTCAACGACAGGGATCGTCCGGCTACACCTTC. It encodes CSVQRQGSSGYTF.

Here the CDR3 DNA reads TGTGCCAGCAGTAGCGGGTTACCAGATACGCAGTATTTT. This encodes CASSSGLPDTQYF. The chain has TRBV2 and TRBJ2-3; possible D gene TRBD2, 6 bases. The CDR3 loop spans 13 amino acids. V was trimmed by 5 bases and J by 4 bases, leaving 10 bases between them. Per germline, CDR1 SNHLY and CDR2 FYNNEI.

The chain has TRBV5-1 and TRBJ1-6; weak D call: TRBD1 (5 bases). CDR1 is SGHRS and CDR2 is YFSETQ in the germline V gene. The CDR3 length is 14 residues. The ends were cut back, 4 bases at V and 7 bases at J, with 12 bases in the middle. This CDR3 is CASSQGRDNSPLHF. In DNA, the CDR3 is TGCGCCAGCAGCCAGGGCAGGGACAATTCACCCCTCCACTTT.

This chain links TRBV7-2 with TRBJ1-4; no definite D call. The CDR3 is made up of 14 amino acids. V was shortened by 8 bases and J by 4 bases, with 14 bases between the two germline ends. The germline gives CDR1 SGHTA, CDR2 FQGNSA. CDR3 loop: CASGATGFNEKLFF. CDR3 nucleotides: TGTGCCAGCGGCGCGACGGGCTTTAATGAAAAACTGTTTTTT.

This clone was counted between two and nine times. The chain carries TRBV6-5 and TRBJ1-1; D may be TRBD1 (5 bases). Germline lookup yields CDR1 MNHEY and CDR2 SVGAGI. The CDR3 has 14 residues. Trimming left V 6 bases short and J 1 base short, with 12 bases between. The CDR3 is CASSPDTWNTEAFF. The CDR3 nucleotides are TGTGCCAGCAGCCCGGACACATGGAACACTGAAGCTTTCTTT.

This chain links TRBV10-3 with TRBJ2-7, with TRBD1 identical over 7 bases. The CDR3 is 15 amino acids. From germline, CDR1 is ENHRY and CDR2 SYGVKD. V lost 4 bases and J lost 6; bases outside the gene matches: 12. The CDR3 region is CAISASGTVRTEQYF. DNA for the CDR3: TGTGCCATCAGTGCTTCCGGGACAGTACGTACCGAGCAGTACTTC.

This rearrangement joins TRBV6-2 or TRBV6-3 to TRBJ1-2; D gene ambiguous. The CDR3 has 15 amino acids. Germline V gene lookup returns CDR1 MNHEY and CDR2 SVGEGT. Deletions cut 2 bases from V and 1 base from J, with 11 bases between. Here the CDR3 DNA reads TGTGCCAGCAGTTACGAGGCCCGAAGTAACTATGGCTACACCTTC. Its translation is CASSYEARSNYGYTF.

The chain combines TRBV5-1 with TRBJ2-1; 7 bases match TRBD2. The V segment lost 5 bases and the J segment 3 bases; nucleotides outside the gene matches: 8. The CDR3 is 15 amino acids. Looked up from germline, CDR1 is SGHRS and CDR2 is YFSETQ. CDR3 DNA: TGCGCCAGCAGAAAAGGACTAGACTACTACAATGAGCAGTTCTTC. This codes for CASRKGLDYYNEQFF.

The chain recombines TRBV11-2 with TRBJ2-7; D tentatively reads TRBD1 or TRBD2 (5 bases each). CDR3 size: 14 residues. The V gene lost 6 bases and the J gene lost 0 bases, with 12 bases spanning the gap. From germline, CDR1 is SGHAT and CDR2 FQNNGV. CDR3 amino acids: CASRTPGSSYEQYF. CDR3 DNA: TGTGCCAGCAGAACCCCAGGGAGCTCCTACGAGCAGTACTTC.

V and J are TRBV7-9 and TRBJ2-5; 11 nucleotides agree with TRBD2. Germline values: CDR1 SEHNR, CDR2 FQNEAQ (reference sequence). This CDR3 is built from 16 residues. V was pared by 2 bases and J by 4 bases, with 6 bases of the junction left unmatched. The CDR3 here is CASSLISGGAGETQYF. CDR3 nucleotides: TGTGCCAGCAGCTTAATTAGCGGGGGGGCCGGAGAGACCCAGTACTTC.

J is TRBJ2-2 and V is TRBV3-1 (or the pseudogene TRBV3-2); TRBD1 matches 8 bases. Germline CDR1 and CDR2: LGHDT and YNNKEL (reference sequence). J gave up 4 bases and V 0 bases, and 4 bases lay outside the gene matches. The CDR3 contains 16 residues. The CDR3 DNA is TGTGCCAGCAGCCAAGAACAGGGGGATCTCACCGGGGAGCTGTTTTTT. The encoded protein is CASSQEQGDLTGELFF.

The rearrangement joins TRBV19 to TRBJ1-5; unclear D gene. Trimming removed 4 bases from V and 5 bases from J, with 18 bases in between. CDR3 length equals 16 residues. Per the germline V gene, CDR1 is LNHDA and CDR2 is SQIVND (reference sequence). In DNA, the CDR3 is TGTGCCAGTAGTACCACAGAAGGGCTCTTTTATCAGCCCCAGCATTTT. It is translated as CASSTTEGLFYQPQHF.

The chain couples TRBV6-2 or TRBV6-3 to TRBJ2-7; 10 nucleotides match TRBD1. This CDR3 region has 14 residues. Germline V gene lookup returns CDR1 MNHEY and CDR2 SVGEGT. Losses at the gene ends were 7 bases for V and 4 bases for J; bases not matched to a gene: 7. CDR3 loop: CASTPGTGEYEQYF. The CDR3 DNA reads TGTGCCAGCACCCCCGGGACAGGGGAGTACGAGCAGTACTTC.

The rearrangement uses TRBV5-4 and TRBJ2-2; D possibly corresponds to TRBD1 (8 bases). Trimming pared 4 bases from V and 2 bases from J, leaving 18 bases between. The CDR3 has 17 residues. Germline V gives CDR1 SGHNT, CDR2 YYREEE (reference sequence). The DNA for the CDR3 is TGTGCCAGCAGCCGAGGGGGGGACAGGATAAACACCGGGGAGCTGTTTTTT. The encoded protein is CASSRGGDRINTGELFF.

The V call is TRBV16, the J call TRBJ1-6, with D hard to call. Between the trimmed V and J ends, which lost 3 bases and 7 bases, there was a span of 13 bases. Looked up from germline, CDR1 is KGHSY and CDR2 is FQNENV. This CDR3 has 15 amino acids. CDR3 nucleotide sequence: TGTGCCAGCAGCCACAGTAGCAGCACCAATTCACCCCTCCACTTT. Translating it yields CASSHSSSTNSPLHF. Full variable domain (remainder filled in from reference TRBV16 and TRBJ1-6): GEEVAQTPKHLVRGEGQKAKLYCAPIKGHSYVFWYQQVLKNEFKFLISFQNENVFDETGMPKERFSAKCLPNSPCSLEIQATKLEDSAVYFCASSHSSSTNSPLHFGNGTRLTVT.

This clone was picked up a small number of times. The rearrangement links TRBV27 to TRBJ2-2; D remains ambiguous. CDR3 length: 13 amino acids. Trimming removed 6 bases at V and 8 bases at J, with 13 bases between. Per the germline V gene, CDR1 is MNHEY and CDR2 is SMNVEV (reference sequence). The DNA of the CDR3 is TGTGCCAGCAGAGAGAAGGGTGTAGGGGAGCTGTTTTTT. Protein: CASREKGVGELFF.

The chain has TRBV7-2 and TRBJ2-5; perhaps TRBD2 as D (7 bases). This CDR3 contains 14 residues. The germline V gene has CDR1 SGHTA and CDR2 FQGNSA. The V end lost 5 bases, the J end lost 2 bases, and 12 bases lay between the germline ends. CDR3 coding DNA: TGTGCCAGCAGCGAGGGGGGGGTTCAAGAGACCCAGTACTTC. Its translation is CASSEGGVQETQYF. The full variable domain, with the rest looked up from reference TRBV7-2 and TRBJ2-5, is GAGVSQSPSNKVTEKGKDVELRCDPISGHTALYWYRQSLGQGLEFLIYFQGNSAPDKSGLPSDRFSAERTGGSVSTLTIQRTQQEDSAVYLCASSEGGVQETQYFGPGTRLLVL.

The table lists this clone with a few counts. The chain carries TRBV3-1 (or the pseudogene TRBV3-2) and TRBJ2-4; 11 bases fit TRBD1. Germline V lookup: CDR1 LGHDT, CDR2 YNNKEL (reference sequence). Unmatched junction bases numbered 6, after V lost 4 bases and J lost 4 bases. The CDR3 is made up of 16 amino acids. CDR3 sequence (DNA): TGTGCCAGCAGCCGAGGACAGGGGGCAAGAAAAAACATTCAGTACTTC. As protein: CASSRGQGARKNIQYF.

V and J are TRBV3-1 (or the pseudogene TRBV3-2) and TRBJ2-7; 16 nucleotides align to TRBD2. This CDR3 is 20 amino acids long. Germline values: CDR1 LGHDT, CDR2 YNNKEL (reference sequence). Trimming at V came to 3 bases and at J to 0 bases, leaving 11 bases not matched to a gene. The CDR3 coding sequence is TGTGCCAGCAGCCACCCACCGGGACTAGCGGGGGGGCCGAGCTCCTACGAGCAGTACTTC. This codes for CASSHPPGLAGGPSSYEQYF.

This rearrangement joins TRBV3-1 (or the pseudogene TRBV3-2) to TRBJ1-2; D might be TRBD1 (6 bases). With 5 bases removed from V and 3 bases from J, the gap between germline ends came to 13 bases. This CDR3 is built from 14 residues. Looked up from germline, CDR1 is LGHDT and CDR2 is YNNKEL (reference sequence). The CDR3 DNA reads TGTGCCAGCAGCTACCAGGGGCGGGACTATGGCTACACCTTC. Translation gives CASSYQGRDYGYTF.

The V gene is TRBV7-9, the J gene TRBJ2-3, with a weak D call TRBD1 (6 bases). CDR3 length: 15 amino acids. CDR1 is SEHNR, CDR2 FQNEAQ, per germline (reference sequence). V lost 0 bases and J 0 bases, leaving 7 bases between the germline ends. The CDR3 bases are TGTGCCAGCAGCTTAGCTACAGGGAGCACAGATACGCAGTATTTT. Translating it yields CASSLATGSTDTQYF.